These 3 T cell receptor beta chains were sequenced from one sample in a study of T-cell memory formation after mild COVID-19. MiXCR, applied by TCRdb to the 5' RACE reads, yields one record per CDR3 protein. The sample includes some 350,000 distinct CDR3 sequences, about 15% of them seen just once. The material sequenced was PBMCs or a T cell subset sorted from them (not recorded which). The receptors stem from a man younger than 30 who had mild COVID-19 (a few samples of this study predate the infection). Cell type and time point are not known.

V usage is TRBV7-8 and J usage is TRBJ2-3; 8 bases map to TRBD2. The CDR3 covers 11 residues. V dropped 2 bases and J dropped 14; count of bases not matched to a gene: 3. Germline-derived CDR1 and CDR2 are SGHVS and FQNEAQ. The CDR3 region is CASSLMGLVYF. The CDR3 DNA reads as TGTGCCAGCAGCTTAATGGGACTAGTGTATTTT.

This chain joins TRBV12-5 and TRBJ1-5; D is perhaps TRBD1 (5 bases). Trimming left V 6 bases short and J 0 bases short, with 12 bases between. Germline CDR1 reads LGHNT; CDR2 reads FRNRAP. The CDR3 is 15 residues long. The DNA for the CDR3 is TGTGCTAGTGGCCTTTACAGGTATAGCAATCAGCCCCAGCATTTT. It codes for CASGLYRYSNQPQHF.

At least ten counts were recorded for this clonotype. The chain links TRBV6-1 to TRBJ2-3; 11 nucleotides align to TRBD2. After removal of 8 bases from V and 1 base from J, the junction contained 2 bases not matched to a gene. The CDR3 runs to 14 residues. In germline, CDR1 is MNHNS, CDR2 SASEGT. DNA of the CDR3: TGTGCCAGCGCGGGACTAGCGGGCACAGATACGCAGTATTTT. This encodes CASAGLAGTDTQYF.